The present TCR beta chain was sequenced within a study of blood T cell repertoires in COVID-19. Assay: immunoSEQ multiplex PCR; the TCRdb copy retains only in-frame clones and omits some. Of nearly 250,000 clones listed, about 83% are singletons. This clone turned up a few times. V lost 5 bases and J 5 bases, leaving 19 bases between the germline ends. Germline V gene lookup returns CDR1 LNHDA and CDR2 SQIVND (reference sequence). The CDR3 runs 16 residues. This clonotype was sampled from a woman of 80 years or more with COVID-19, enrolled during active disease. The sample taken for sequencing was peripheral blood. The J gene is TRBJ1-5, the V gene TRBV19; D perhaps matches TRBD1 (5 bases). Written as DNA, the CDR3 is TGTGCCAGTAGTCCCCTAAACGGGGGGAACCATCAGCCCCAGCATTTT. This translates into CASSPLNGGNHQPQHF.